These 19 T cell receptor beta chains share one sample of origin, sequenced in a study of blood T cell repertoires in COVID-19. This table comes from immunoSEQ multiplex PCR, and its TCRdb copy is limited to in-frame clones, with some not included. The sample lists approximately 250,000 clones, about 80% seen once, with 15% in the top ten. Sequencing was carried out using PBMCs or T cells enriched from blood (not recorded which). Source of these receptors: a man between 35 and 55 years old who had recovered from COVID-19.

This chain joins TRBV2 and TRBJ2-2, with 7 bases that match TRBD2. This CDR3 has 13 residues. The J segment lost 1 base and the V segment lost 10 bases, leaving 3 bases of the junction unmatched. Germline V gives CDR1 SNHLY, CDR2 FYNNEI. Written as DNA, the CDR3 is TGTGCCACCGCGGGGGAGAACACCGGGGAGCTGTTTTTT. Its translation is CATAGENTGELFF.

V and J are TRBV19 and TRBJ1-5; tentatively, D is TRBD1 (5 bases). Per the germline V gene, CDR1 is LNHDA and CDR2 is SQIVND (reference sequence). Deletions cut 1 base from V and 4 bases from J, with 8 bases between. The CDR3 has 14 residues. DNA of the CDR3: TGTGCCAGTAGTATAGCAGGGAAGAATCAGCCCCAGCATTTT. Protein sequence: CASSIAGKNQPQHF.

This sequence joins TRBV5-1 and TRBJ1-2; no firm D call. This CDR3 has 15 amino acids. Per the germline V gene, CDR1 is SGHRS and CDR2 is YFSETQ. The V end lost 0 bases, the J end lost 2 bases, and 11 bases lay between the germline ends. CDR3 region: CASSLGEGGNYGYTF. CDR3 nucleotides: TGCGCCAGCAGCTTGGGAGAGGGCGGGAACTATGGCTACACCTTC. Variable domain in full (rest from reference TRBV5-1 and TRBJ1-2): KAGVTQTPRYLIKTRGQQVTLSCSPISGHRSVSWYQQTPGQGLQFLFEYFSETQRNKGNFPGRFSGRQFSNSRSEMNVSTLELGDSALYLCASSLGEGGNYGYTFGSGTRLTVV.

The J gene is TRBJ2-7, the V gene TRBV27; TRBD2 might be the D (6 bases). This CDR3 spans 13 amino acids. Germline V CDR1 and CDR2: MNHEY, SMNVEV (reference sequence). V dropped 2 bases and J dropped 4 bases, with 9 bases sitting between them. The CDR3 DNA follows: TGTGCCAGCAGTTTAAAGGCGGGGTACGAGCAGTACTTC. It is translated as CASSLKAGYEQYF.

V gene TRBV11-2 combines with J gene TRBJ1-1; D remains unclear. This CDR3 has 14 amino acids. Germline values: CDR1 SGHAT, CDR2 FQNNGV. The V gene lost 5 bases and the J gene lost 1 base, with 11 bases spanning the gap. CDR3 residues: CASSLTVSNTEAFF. The CDR3 DNA reads as TGTGCCAGCAGCCTAACGGTTTCGAACACTGAAGCTTTCTTT.

This clone was seen only a few times. This sequence joins TRBV4-3 and TRBJ1-2; the D is unclear. Germline CDR1 reads LGHNA; CDR2 reads YSLEER. CDR3 length: 17 residues. The V end lost 1 base, the J end lost 7 bases, and 22 bases lay between the germline ends. The CDR3 DNA reads as TGCGCCAGCAGCCAAGTTGGGAGTGAAGGAGTCTTTAGTGGCTACACCTTC. Translation: CASSQVGSEGVFSGYTF.

The chain couples TRBV6-5 to TRBJ1-2; D not certain. From germline, CDR1 is MNHEY and CDR2 SVGAGI. The germline V and J ends were trimmed by 6 bases and 8 bases, with 16 bases remaining between them. The CDR3 runs to 13 residues. CDR3 residues: CASSPLPPQGYTF. As DNA, the CDR3 is TGTGCCAGCAGCCCACTACCTCCTCAGGGCTACACCTTC.

The chain combines TRBV19 with TRBJ2-4; 8 positions agree with TRBD2. This CDR3 is built from 20 residues. The germline V gene has CDR1 LNHDA and CDR2 SQIVND (reference sequence). V lost 5 bases and J lost 0; bases outside the gene matches: 18. The CDR3 here is CASSDRSSGTSDLAKNIQYF. CDR3 DNA: TGTGCCAGTAGTGATCGGTCGTCCGGGACTAGTGACTTAGCCAAAAACATTCAGTACTTC.

A few counts support this clone. The J gene is TRBJ1-3, the V gene TRBV19, with no clear D. The V and J ends lost 7 bases and 1 base respectively, with 14 bases between them. The germline gives CDR1 LNHDA, CDR2 SQIVND (reference sequence). The CDR3 is 15 residues long. The CDR3 nucleotides are TGTGCCAGTAAAAGGTCGGAGGCATCTGGAAACACCATATATTTT. Protein sequence: CASKRSEASGNTIYF.

The V and J genes are TRBV27 and TRBJ2-1; 10 bases match TRBD2. The CDR3 length is 13 residues. Trimming at V came to 8 bases and at J to 3 bases, leaving 1 base not matched to a gene. Germline loops: CDR1 MNHEY, CDR2 SMNVEV (reference sequence). For the CDR3, the DNA is TGTGCCAGCGGACTAGCGGTCTACAATGAGCAGTTCTTC. It specifies CASGLAVYNEQFF.

This clone has more than one count but fewer than ten. This sequence joins TRBV2 and TRBJ2-1; TRBD2 matches at 8 bases. Germline loops: CDR1 SNHLY, CDR2 FYNNEI. V lost 10 bases to trimming and J lost 5 bases; unmatched junction nucleotides: 10. The length of the CDR3 is 14 residues. The CDR3 reads CATTREGGDNEQFF. The CDR3 DNA reads as TGTGCCACTACCCGGGAGGGTGGTGACAATGAGCAGTTCTTC.

This chain links TRBV5-1 with TRBJ2-7, with 13 bases aligning to TRBD2. The ends lost 4 bases at V and 5 bases at J; junction bases unmatched: 9. The CDR3 spans 16 residues. Germline loops: CDR1 SGHRS, CDR2 YFSETQ. CDR3 in amino acids: CASSLGTSGMFHEQYF. DNA of the CDR3: TGCGCCAGCAGCCTAGGGACTAGCGGGATGTTCCACGAGCAGTACTTC.

Details on this clone: Relative to the germline gene, one junction end is altered; a read error may explain this. The chain combines TRBV5-1 with TRBJ2-4; 7 nucleotides agree with TRBD1. Looked up from germline, CDR1 is SGHRS and CDR2 is YFSETQ. The CDR3 has 14 residues. The CDR3 loop is CASSPGTAQNIQYF. The CDR3 DNA reads as TGCGCCAGCAGCCCCGGGACAGCCCAAAACATTCAGTACTTC.

The V and J genes are TRBV14 and TRBJ2-1, with a weak D call TRBD2 (5 bases). CDR3 length: 13 amino acids. Trimming took 5 bases from V and 7 from J, leaving 12 bases between them. CDR1 is SGHDN and CDR2 is FVKESK in the germline V gene. The CDR3 DNA reads TGTGCCAGCAGCATACAGCTAGCAAATGAGCAGTTCTTC. Translated, it gives CASSIQLANEQFF.

V usage is TRBV28 and J usage is TRBJ2-3; maybe TRBD1 (6 bases). The V gene's germline CDR1 is MDHEN and CDR2 SYDVKM. Trimming stripped 6 bases from V and 4 bases from J, with 17 bases between. CDR3 length equals 15 residues. The CDR3 is CASRRSGVQADTQYF. CDR3 coding DNA: TGTGCCAGCAGGCGATCAGGGGTTCAGGCAGATACGCAGTATTTT.

The V call is TRBV15, the J call TRBJ1-4; D possibly corresponds to TRBD1 (6 bases). Germline CDR1 is LNHNV and CDR2 is YYDKDF (reference sequence). The CDR3 loop spans 15 amino acids. V lost 0 bases to trimming and J lost 7 bases, with 12 bases between them. This CDR3 is CATSRDNGQTEKLFF. In nucleotides, the CDR3 is TGTGCCACCAGCAGAGATAATGGACAGACTGAAAAACTGTTTTTT.

This sequence joins TRBV20-1 and TRBJ2-4, with D possibly matching TRBD2 (5 bases). V lost 3 bases and J lost 5, with 8 bases in between. From germline, CDR1 is DFQATT and CDR2 SNEGSKA (reference sequence). The CDR3 is made up of 12 amino acids. CDR3 residues: CSASWRENIQYF. CDR3 in DNA: TGCAGTGCTAGTTGGCGGGAAAACATTCAGTACTTC.

The V and J genes are TRBV28 and TRBJ1-1; a possible D gene is TRBD1 (6 bases). The germline gives CDR1 MDHEN, CDR2 SYDVKM. The V and J ends lost 5 bases and 0 bases respectively, with 13 bases between them. The CDR3 covers 15 residues. The CDR3: CASSTQDSMNTEAFF. The CDR3 region has the DNA TGTGCCAGCAGTACCCAGGACAGCATGAACACTGAAGCTTTCTTT.

This sequence joins TRBV24-1 and TRBJ2-7; TRBD1 might be the D (6 bases). Trimming removed 0 bases at V and 2 bases at J, with 13 bases between. CDR3 length equals 16 residues. The germline V gene has CDR1 KGHDR and CDR2 SFDVKD. The CDR3 is CATSDLIQGRTYEQYF. The CDR3 region has the DNA TGTGCCACCAGTGATTTGATCCAGGGGAGAACCTACGAGCAGTACTTC.